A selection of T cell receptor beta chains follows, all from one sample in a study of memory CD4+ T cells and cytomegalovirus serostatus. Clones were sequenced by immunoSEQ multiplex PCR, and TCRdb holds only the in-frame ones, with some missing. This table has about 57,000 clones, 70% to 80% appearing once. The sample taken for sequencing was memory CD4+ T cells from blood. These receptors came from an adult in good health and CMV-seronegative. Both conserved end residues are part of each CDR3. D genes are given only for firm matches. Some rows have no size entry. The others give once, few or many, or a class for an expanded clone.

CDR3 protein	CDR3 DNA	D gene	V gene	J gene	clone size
CASSRTGSSGNTIYF	TGTGCCAGCAGCCGGACAGGGAGCTCTGGAAACACCATATATTTT	TRBD1	TRBV7-2	TRBJ1-3	-
CASSFTGTGGVGNYGYTF	TGTGCCAGCAGCTTTACCGGGACAGGGGGCGTCGGGAACTATGGCTACACCTTC	TRBD1	TRBV7-8	TRBJ1-2	-
CASSLDRNRGRGYTF	TGTGCCAGCAGCTTAGATCGTAACAGGGGTCGTGGCTACACCTTC	TRBD1	TRBV11-2	TRBJ1-2	-
CASSQGIRDGKLFF	TGCGCCAGCAGCCAAGGAATCCGGGACGGAAAACTGTTTTTT	-	TRBV4-1	TRBJ1-4	-
CSARDNSEAFF	TGCAGTGCTAGAGATAATAGCGAAGCTTTCTTT	-	TRBV20-1	TRBJ1-1	-
CASSSLAGGHEQYF	TGTGCCAGCAGCTCACTAGCGGGAGGCCACGAGCAGTACTTC	TRBD2	TRBV5-5	TRBJ2-7	-
CASSRGRGDTQYF	TGCGCCAGCAGCCGCGGGAGGGGGGATACGCAGTATTTT	TRBD2	TRBV5-1	TRBJ2-3	-
CASWRDRGGDTQYF	TGCGCCAGCTGGCGGGACAGGGGTGGCGATACGCAGTATTTT	TRBD1	TRBV5-1	TRBJ2-3	-
CASQGQRDTQYF	TGTGCCAGCCAGGGTCAGCGGGATACGCAGTATTTT	-	TRBV2	TRBJ2-3	few
CASLDRGAREKLFF	TGTGCCAGCCTAGACAGGGGTGCGCGTGAAAAACTGTTTTTT	TRBD1	TRBV2	TRBJ1-4	-
CASSRFGTDSYEQYF	TGTGCCAGTAGTAGATTCGGGACGGATTCCTACGAGCAGTACTTC	-	TRBV19	TRBJ2-7	-
CASMLGLGNYGYTF	TGTGCCAGCATGCTCGGGTTGGGTAACTATGGCTACACCTTC	-	TRBV2	TRBJ1-2	-
CSGMGQGGYEQYF	TGCAGCGGGATGGGACAGGGCGGCTACGAGCAGTACTTC	TRBD1	TRBV29-1	TRBJ2-7	-
CASSQSRGRVWNTEAFF	TGCGCCAGCAGTCAATCGAGGGGGCGCGTGTGGAACACTGAAGCTTTCTTT	TRBD1	TRBV23-1	TRBJ1-1	-
CASASGTVNSPLHF	TGTGCCAGCGCATCCGGGACAGTAAATTCACCCCTCCACTTT	TRBD1	TRBV6-1	TRBJ1-6	-
CASSHGTGATEAFF	TGTGCCAGCTCACACGGGACAGGGGCCACTGAAGCTTTCTTT	TRBD1	TRBV18	TRBJ1-1	-
CASKLTGELFF	TGTGCCAGCAAGTTGACCGGGGAGCTGTTTTTT	-	TRBV2	TRBJ2-2	-
CSAGPEKLFF	TGCAGTGCTGGGCCTGAAAAACTGTTTTTT	-	TRBV20-1	TRBJ1-4	-